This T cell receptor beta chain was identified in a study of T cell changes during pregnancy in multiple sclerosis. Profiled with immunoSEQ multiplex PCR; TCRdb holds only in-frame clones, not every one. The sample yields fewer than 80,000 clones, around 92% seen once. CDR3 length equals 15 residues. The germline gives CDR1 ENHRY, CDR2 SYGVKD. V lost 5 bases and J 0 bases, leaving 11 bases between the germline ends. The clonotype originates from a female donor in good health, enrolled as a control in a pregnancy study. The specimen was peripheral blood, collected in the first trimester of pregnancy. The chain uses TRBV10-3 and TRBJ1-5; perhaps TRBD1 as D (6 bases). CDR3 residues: CAISLDRDSNQPQHF. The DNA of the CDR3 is TGTGCCATCAGTTTGGACAGAGATAGCAATCAGCCCCAGCATTTT.